This T cell receptor (beta chain) is from a study of Ad26.COV2.S vaccination and SARS-CoV-2 variants. Study-wide context: The vaccine Ad26.COV2.S was put into the muscle once, or twice with 56 days between.

V lost 5 bases and J lost 6; bases outside the gene matches: 6. The CDR3 spans 13 residues. Specified treatment: 19 received Ad26.COV2.S at low or high dose, single or two shots; about 5 received placebo; per-sample allocation not given. After the first vaccine or placebo injection, samples were drawn on day 63. Clones were read by immunoSEQ multiplex PCR, and TCRdb kept only the in-frame ones, dropping some. The table records some 420,000 clones, 85% to 90% of them present only once. The clonotype was recovered from a person between 18 and 65 years old who received the Ad26.COV2.S COVID-19 vaccine or a placebo. The V call is TRBV12-3 or TRBV12-4, the J call TRBJ1-1, with 7 positions matching TRBD1. Source: peripheral blood, taken in a trial of Ad26.COV2.S vaccine versus placebo. The CDR3 region has the DNA TGTGCCAGCAGTCGAGGGGGCTTCGCTGAAGCTTTCTTT. Residues: CASSRGGFAEAFF.